Included here is one TCR beta chain sequence, with context. Its antigen is as yet unknown. Sequenced by immunoSEQ multiplex PCR; TCRdb stores in-frame clones only, minus some. The repertoire has roughly 120,000 clones, roughly nine tenths of them found once; the top ten carry roughly 0.63%. CD4+CD25+CD127- Tregs, CD4+CD25- non-Tregs, CD4 and CD8 cells were sorted. This record belongs to a study of Tregs in tolerant kidney transplant recipients. Study-wide findings and caveats: The most relevant donor-specific Treg TCRbeta repertoire apparently came from expansion with activated donor B cells.

The CDR3 has 10 residues. Trimming shortened V by 6 bases and J by 16 bases, and 13 bases separated the two germline ends. Germline V CDR1 and CDR2: MNHNS, SASEGT. Sequenced: CD4+ T cells from blood. V and J are TRBV6-1 and TRBJ2-1; TRBD1 might be the D (6 bases). This TCR derives from a human donor in good health. The CDR3 region is CASRFRGDFF. DNA for the CDR3: TGTGCCAGCAGGTTCAGGGGTGACTTCTTC.